This is a list of T cell receptor beta chains from one sample in a study of T-cell reconstitution after alpha-beta-depleted transplantation in children. Using its own MiXCR run on the PCR reads, TCRdb lists one record per CDR3 protein. The sample lists fewer than 95,000 distinct CDR3 sequences; 10% to 15% were seen once. Sequenced here: PBMCs from the stem cell graft donor, sampled from the stem cell graft. The receptors were sampled from a human donor who donated a stem cell graft to a child with inherited bone marrow failure. CDR3s include the opening cysteine and the closing phenylalanine or tryptophan. The D gene is left open where the match is weak. Clone sizes are given selectively: once, few, many, or a class where the clone is expanded.

V	length	J	size	D	DNA	CDR3
TRBV18	15	TRBJ1-4	many	TRBD1	TGTGCCAGCTCACACTCGACAGGGGTTAATGAAAAACTGTTTTTT	CASSHSTGVNEKLFF
TRBV19	13	TRBJ2-1	NA	NA	TGTGCCAGTTCCGGGACACACTACAATGAGCAGTTCTTC	CASSGTHYNEQFF
TRBV4-3	16	TRBJ2-5	NA	TRBD2	TGCGCCAGCAGCCTCTCTAGCGGGGGGTTACAAGAGACCCAGTACTTC	CASSLSSGGLQETQYF
TRBV28	15	TRBJ1-5	NA	NA	TGTGCCAGCACCCCGGCGGACAAGGGCAATCAGCCCCAGCATTTT	CASTPADKGNQPQHF
TRBV4-3	18	TRBJ2-2	NA	NA	TGCGCCAGCAGCCAAGACCGCCTCCTGACAGAGAACACCGGGGAGCTGTTTTTT	CASSQDRLLTENTGELFF
TRBV20-1	13	TRBJ2-3	many	NA	TGCAGTGCTAGCTTAGAAGTAACAGATACGCAGTATTTT	CSASLEVTDTQYF
TRBV27	12	TRBJ1-5	many	NA	TGTGCCAGCAGGTTGGGGGATCAGCCCCAGCATTTT	CASRLGDQPQHF
TRBV7-3	16	TRBJ2-7	many	TRBD2	TGTGCCAGCAGCTTAACGCTAGCGGGAGGGCCTGGGGAGCAGTACTTC	CASSLTLAGGPGEQYF
TRBV4-1	14	TRBJ1-5	many	NA	TGCGCCAGCAGCCAAGAAATGTACAATCAGCCCCAGCATTTT	CASSQEMYNQPQHF
TRBV12-3/TRBV12-4	12	TRBJ2-2	NA	NA	TGTGCCAGCAGTCCCCTTTCCGGGGAGCTGTTTTTT	CASSPLSGELFF
TRBV5-1	14	TRBJ1-1	many	NA	TGCGCCAGCAGCTTGGTTGGGTCTGGCACTGAAGCTTTCTTT	CASSLVGSGTEAFF
TRBV29-1	13	TRBJ1-2	many	NA	TGCAGCGTTGAGTCCTCTGAAAAGGATGGCTACACCTTC	CSVESSEKDGYTF
TRBV28	12	TRBJ1-2	many	NA	TGTGCCAGCAGTTTAGGGTACTATGGCTACACCTTC	CASSLGYYGYTF
TRBV20-1	14	TRBJ2-7	many	TRBD1	TGCAGTGCTAGAGATAAACAGGGGGCATGGGAGCAGTACTTC	CSARDKQGAWEQYF
TRBV4-3	15	TRBJ2-3	many	NA	TGCGCCAGCAGCCCCTTCGGACATTCCGGGGATACGCAGTATTTT	CASSPFGHSGDTQYF
TRBV20-1	12	TRBJ2-3	many	NA	TGCAGTGCTATTGAGAATCAGAATACGCAGTATTTT	CSAIENQNTQYF
TRBV28	14	TRBJ2-1	medium-sized	TRBD2	TGTGCCAGCAGGGTAGCGGGAGTTAACAATGAGCAGTTCTTC	CASRVAGVNNEQFF
TRBV12-3/TRBV12-4	15	TRBJ2-1	many	TRBD2	TGTGCCAGCAGTTGGGGACTAGCGGGGAACAATGAGCAGTTCTTC	CASSWGLAGNNEQFF
TRBV20-1	16	TRBJ2-1	many	TRBD1	TGCAGTGCTCACAGGGGGGCATTCGATCCCTACAATGAGCAGTTCTTC	CSAHRGAFDPYNEQFF
TRBV7-2	13	TRBJ2-1	many	NA	TGTGCCAGCAGCTCGATCCCGGGGAATGAGCAGTTCTTC	CASSSIPGNEQFF
TRBV19	15	TRBJ1-5	many	NA	TGTGCCAGTAGTATAGTGCCCGGGGTCTATCAGCCCCAGCATTTT	CASSIVPGVYQPQHF
TRBV7-3	15	TRBJ2-1	many	TRBD2	TGTGCCAGCAGCTTAATGACTAGCGGTAATGATGAGCAGTTCTTC	CASSLMTSGNDEQFF
TRBV29-1	15	TRBJ1-3	few	NA	TGCAGCGTTGAAGAGGGGCCATACTCTGGAAACACCATATATTTT	CSVEEGPYSGNTIYF
TRBV23-1	15	TRBJ2-3	NA	TRBD1	TGCGCCAGCAGTCAATCGGGGACAGACACAGATACGCAGTATTTT	CASSQSGTDTDTQYF
TRBV20-1	12	TRBJ1-5	many	NA	TGCAGTGCTAGAGTTGGGGGGGAGCCCCAGCATTTT	CSARVGGEPQHF
TRBV6-6	17	TRBJ2-5	NA	NA	TGTGCCAGCAGTTACAATGAGGGGATCCCAGGAAAGGCAACCCAGTACTTC	CASSYNEGIPGKATQYF
TRBV5-1	14	TRBJ2-7	many	TRBD2	TGCGCCAGCAGCCGGACTAGCGGAATCGGCGAGCAGTACTTC	CASSRTSGIGEQYF
TRBV7-9	14	TRBJ2-3	NA	NA	TGTGCCAGCAGACAACTAGGTAGCACAGATACGCAGTATTTT	CASRQLGSTDTQYF